One sample yielded the 11 T cell receptor beta chains listed below, sequenced in a study of blood T cells in healthy people across ages. Sample-barcoded 5' priming and a J-beta primer mix drove a second PCR of 7 to 11 cycles. TCRdb fed the 5' RACE reads into MiXCR, producing one record per CDR3 protein. The sample contains 780,000 or so distinct CDR3 sequences, around 25% of which appear only once. These sequences were also reported in another study, on T cells of mothers and their children.

What was sequenced was blood. These receptors originate from a boy between 10 and 17 years old in good health.

In its sample, this clonotype was seen a few times. The chain combines TRBV5-5 with TRBJ1-4; TRBD1 is a possible D gene (6 bases). The CDR3 extends over 15 amino acids. The germline V gene has CDR1 SGHKS and CDR2 YYEKEE (reference sequence). V lost 5 bases, J lost 8 bases, and 19 bases lay in between. The CDR3 loop is CASSHGWTAGEKLFF. The CDR3 bases are TGTGCCAGCAGTCACGGGTGGACAGCTGGGGAAAAACTGTTTTTT.

The chain combines TRBV5-1 with TRBJ1-4; TRBD1 matches at 7 bases. Germline trimming cut 4 bases from V and 8 bases from J; bases unmatched to any gene: 14. The CDR3 totals 16 residues. CDR1 is SGHRS, CDR2 YFSETQ, per germline. CDR3 sequence: CASSPPTGPFREKLFF. The CDR3 DNA is TGCGCCAGCAGCCCCCCGACAGGGCCTTTTCGGGAAAAACTGTTTTTT.

This clonotype has just a few counts. V gene TRBV4-3 combines with J gene TRBJ2-2; D is unclear. Between the trimmed V and J ends, which lost 0 bases and 4 bases, there was a span of 18 bases. The length of the CDR3 is 18 residues. CDR1 is LGHNA, CDR2 YSLEER, per germline. The CDR3 is CASSQELPEPWGTGELFF. CDR3 nucleotides: TGCGCCAGCAGCCAAGAATTGCCAGAACCATGGGGCACCGGGGAGCTGTTTTTT.

This clonotype has a handful of counts. This chain connects TRBV24-1 to TRBJ2-1, with D unclear. V lost 3 bases to trimming and J lost 0 bases, with 17 bases between them. Germline CDR1 reads KGHDR; CDR2 reads SFDVKD. The CDR3 spans 18 residues. CDR3 residues: CATSDPVGPAASYNEQFF. Here the CDR3 DNA reads TGTGCCACCAGTGATCCTGTTGGGCCGGCGGCCTCCTACAATGAGCAGTTCTTC.

In DNA, the CDR3 is TGTGCCACCAGCAGGATTGGGGGGTCTTATGGCTACACCTTC. Its protein product is CATSRIGGSYGYTF. The chain recombines TRBV15 with TRBJ1-2; perhaps TRBD1 as D (5 bases). V was clipped by 3 bases and J by 5 bases, with 13 bases between them. CDR1 and CDR2 (germline): LNHNV, YYDKDF (reference sequence). The CDR3 consists of 14 residues.

This chain joins TRBV27 and TRBJ2-1; 7 nucleotides align to TRBD1. The CDR3 consists of 16 residues. Trimming cost V 5 bases and J 5 bases; bases outside gene matches: 12. Looked up from germline, CDR1 is MNHEY and CDR2 is SMNVEV (reference sequence). The chain's CDR3 is CASSPEKGARNNEQFF. The CDR3 DNA reads TGTGCCAGCAGTCCCGAAAAGGGGGCGAGGAACAATGAGCAGTTCTTC.

This clonotype was seen a handful of times. This chain's CDR3 is CASSQEVASGGVPTDTQYF. Here the CDR3 DNA reads TGCGCCAGCAGCCAAGAGGTGGCTAGCGGGGGGGTTCCCACAGATACGCAGTATTTT. V usage is TRBV4-3 and J usage is TRBJ2-3; TRBD2 agrees at 12 bases. V lost 0 bases and J lost 2; bases outside the gene matches: 9. Germline CDR1 LGHNA, CDR2 YSLEER. This CDR3 region has 19 residues.

The chain employs TRBV3-1 and TRBJ1-2, with a tentative D call TRBD1 (5 bases). The CDR3 extends over 16 amino acids. Germline V gene sequence: CDR1 LGHDT, CDR2 YNNKEL (reference sequence). Deletions cut 4 bases from V and 2 bases from J, with 17 bases between. CDR3 sequence (DNA): TGTGCCAGCAGCCCACGGTGGGGGGAGGGGAACTATGGCTACACCTTC. It codes for CASSPRWGEGNYGYTF. Drawing the rest from reference TRBV3-1 and TRBJ1-2, the complete variable domain is DTAVSQTPKYLVTQMGNDKSIKCEQNLGHDTMYWYKQDSKKFLKIMFSYNNKELIINETVPNRFSPKSPDKAHLNLHINSLELGDSAVYFCASSPRWGEGNYGYTFGSGTRLTVV.

This clonotype occurred a few times. The V gene is TRBV4-1, the J gene TRBJ2-7; a possible D gene is TRBD1 (6 bases). There are 14 residues in the CDR3. Germline V gene sequence: CDR1 MGHRA, CDR2 YSYEKL. Trimming took off 1 base at V and 3 bases at J, with 10 bases between the two ends. CDR3 residues: CASSQGNRDYEQYF. CDR3 nucleotide sequence: TGCGCCAGCAGCCAAGGAAACAGGGACTACGAGCAGTACTTC.

The rearrangement uses TRBV28 and TRBJ2-5, with TRBD1 matching over 11 bases. The J call may be wrong; the DNA end is better matched by TRBJ2-7. Per germline, CDR1 MDHEN and CDR2 SYDVKM. This CDR3 has 14 residues. The CDR3 sequence: CASSRDRGTDEQYF. CDR3 coding DNA: TGTGCCAGCAGTCGGGACAGGGGGACTGACGAGCAGTACTTC.

J is TRBJ2-5 and V is TRBV15; D uncertain. Germline V gene sequence: CDR1 LNHNV, CDR2 YYDKDF (reference sequence). With 5 bases removed from V and 5 bases from J, the gap between germline ends came to 15 bases. The CDR3 is 14 residues long. The CDR3 DNA reads as TGTGCCACCAGCCGTCCAGACCCGTTGGAGACCCAGTACTTC. This codes for CATSRPDPLETQYF.